This T cell receptor (beta chain) emerged from a study of neurological immune-mediated disorders. Overall study findings and caveats: TCR-beta repertoires seemed private in all groups, with no expanded CDR3 amino acid sequences shared.

TCRdb passed the 5' RACE reads through MiXCR, listing each CDR3 protein once. This sample has under 60,000 distinct CDR3 sequences, with roughly 15% found just once. At least ten counts were recorded for this clonotype. Its antigen is currently unknown. Germline V gene data show CDR1 as SGHVS and CDR2 as FQNEAQ. The V gene end was trimmed by 4 bases and the J gene end by 4 bases; junction bases not matched to a gene: 3. The CDR3 extends over 14 amino acids. The group of healthy controls was made up of people who were blood bank volunteers in Maryland, USA. From 2 million PBMCs stored at -80 C, the unsorted libraries were generated.

Sequencing was performed on PBMCs. This chain uses TRBV7-8 with TRBJ2-2; 7 bases agree with TRBD1. The clonotype comes from a man in his sixties in good health. The CDR3 nucleotides read TGTGCCAGCAGCTCCAGGGGGACCACCGGGGAGCTGTTTTTT. Protein product: CASSSRGTTGELFF.